The 4 T cell receptor beta chains given below trace back to one sample, sequenced in a study of cytomegalovirus exposure and HLA in healthy donors. Clones were read by immunoSEQ multiplex PCR, and TCRdb kept only the in-frame ones, dropping some. The sample carries more than 45,000 clones, roughly 94% recorded once. Material: PBMCs. These TCRs come from a man aged 18 to 35 in good health and CMV-seronegative.

This clone occurred a few times. The J gene is TRBJ2-5, the V gene TRBV6-1; perhaps TRBD2 as D (6 bases). The V end was cut by 4 bases, the J end by 4 bases, with 16 bases between. Germline V gene lookup returns CDR1 MNHNS and CDR2 SASEGT. CDR3 length: 15 amino acids. The CDR3 here is CASSVSDGGVETQYF. DNA of the CDR3: TGTGCCAGCAGTGTTTCGGACGGAGGGGTAGAGACCCAGTACTTC.

The chain joins TRBV29-1 to TRBJ2-1; 10 nucleotides align to TRBD2. Germline CDR1 reads SQVTM; CDR2 reads ANQGSEA. Trimming removed 6 bases from V and 1 base from J; junction bases left unmatched: 12. This CDR3 has 17 residues. The CDR3: CSVSKVASGSSYNEQFF. The CDR3 DNA sequence: TGCAGCGTCTCAAAGGTAGCTAGCGGGAGTTCCTACAATGAGCAGTTCTTC.

This clone counts as medium-sized (0.01 to 0.1%). The V call is TRBV6-1, the J call TRBJ2-2; D uncertain. The V end lost 5 bases, the J end lost 4 bases, and 5 bases lay between the germline ends. Germline V CDR1 and CDR2: MNHNS, SASEGT. This CDR3 has 12 amino acids. The CDR3 nucleotides are TGTGCCAGCAGTTATCCCACCGGGGAGCTGTTTTTT. It codes for CASSYPTGELFF.

This chain joins TRBV4-1 and TRBJ2-2; D perhaps matches TRBD2 (5 bases). Per germline, CDR1 MGHRA and CDR2 YSYEKL. There are 16 residues in the CDR3. Trimming took off 0 bases at V and 6 bases at J, with 14 bases between the two ends. The CDR3 DNA sequence: TGCGCCAGCAGCCAAGATAAGACGGGATACCCCGGGGAGCTGTTTTTT. Protein product: CASSQDKTGYPGELFF.